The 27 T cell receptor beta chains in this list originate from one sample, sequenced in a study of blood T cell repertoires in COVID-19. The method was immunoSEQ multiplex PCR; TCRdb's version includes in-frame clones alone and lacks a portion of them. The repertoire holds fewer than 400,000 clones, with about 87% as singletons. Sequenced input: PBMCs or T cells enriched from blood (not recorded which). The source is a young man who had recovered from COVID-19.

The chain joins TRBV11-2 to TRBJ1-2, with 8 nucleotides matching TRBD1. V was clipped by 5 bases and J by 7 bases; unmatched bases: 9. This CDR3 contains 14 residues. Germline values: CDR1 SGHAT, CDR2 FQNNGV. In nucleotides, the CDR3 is TGTGCCAGCAGCCCATGGACAGGGTTGGTTGGCTACACCTTC. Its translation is CASSPWTGLVGYTF.

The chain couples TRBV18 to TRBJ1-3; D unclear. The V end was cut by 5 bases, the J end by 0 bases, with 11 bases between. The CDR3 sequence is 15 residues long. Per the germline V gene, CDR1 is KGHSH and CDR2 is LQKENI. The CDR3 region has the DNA TGTGCCAGCTCAGCCCTGCCCAGCTCTGGAAACACCATATATTTT. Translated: CASSALPSSGNTIYF.

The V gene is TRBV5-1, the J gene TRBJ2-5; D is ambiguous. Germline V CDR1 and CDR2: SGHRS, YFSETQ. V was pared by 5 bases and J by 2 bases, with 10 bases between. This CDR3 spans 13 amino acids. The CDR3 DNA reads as TGCGCCAGCAGTCGGAGTGTACAAGAGACCCAGTACTTC. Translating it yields CASSRSVQETQYF.

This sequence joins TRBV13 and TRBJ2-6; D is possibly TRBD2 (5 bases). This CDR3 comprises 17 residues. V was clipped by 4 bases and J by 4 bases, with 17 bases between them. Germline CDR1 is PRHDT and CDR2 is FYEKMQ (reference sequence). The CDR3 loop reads CASSSEAGSRGANVLTF. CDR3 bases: TGTGCCAGCAGCTCAGAGGCGGGTTCTAGAGGGGCCAACGTCCTGACTTTC.

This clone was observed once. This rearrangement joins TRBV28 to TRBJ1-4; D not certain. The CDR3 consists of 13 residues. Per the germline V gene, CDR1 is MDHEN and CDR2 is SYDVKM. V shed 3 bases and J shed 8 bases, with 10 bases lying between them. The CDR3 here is CASSFAGGEKLFF. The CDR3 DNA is TGTGCCAGCAGTTTCGCGGGCGGGGAAAAACTGTTTTTT.

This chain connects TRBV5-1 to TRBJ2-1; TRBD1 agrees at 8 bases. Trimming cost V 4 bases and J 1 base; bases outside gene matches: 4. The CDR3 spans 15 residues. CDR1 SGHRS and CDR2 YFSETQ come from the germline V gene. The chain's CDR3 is CASSVQGGSYNEQFF. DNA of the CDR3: TGCGCCAGCAGCGTACAGGGGGGTTCCTACAATGAGCAGTTCTTC.

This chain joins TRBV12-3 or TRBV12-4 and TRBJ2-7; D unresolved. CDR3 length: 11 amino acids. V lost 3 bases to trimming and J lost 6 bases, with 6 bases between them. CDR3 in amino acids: CASSFRLEQYF. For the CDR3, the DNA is TGTGCCAGCAGTTTTCGTCTCGAGCAGTACTTC.

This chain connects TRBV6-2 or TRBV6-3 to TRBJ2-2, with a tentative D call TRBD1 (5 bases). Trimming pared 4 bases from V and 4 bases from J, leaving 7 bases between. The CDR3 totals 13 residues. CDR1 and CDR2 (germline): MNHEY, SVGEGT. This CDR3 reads CASSWGGTGELFF. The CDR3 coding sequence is TGTGCCAGCAGTTGGGGCGGCACCGGGGAGCTGTTTTTT.

The CDR3 nucleotides are TGTGCCAGCAGCCCCCCCCTCTCTGAAGCTTTCTTT. Residues: CASSPPLSEAFF. The genes are TRBV7-9 and TRBJ1-1; D ambiguous. The CDR3 totals 12 residues. Germline V gene lookup returns CDR1 SEHNR and CDR2 FQNEAQ (reference sequence). The ends were cut back, 5 bases at V and 6 bases at J, with 10 bases in the middle.

The CDR3 is CASSFLSGGVETQYF. CDR3 nucleotides: TGTGCCAGCAGTTTCCTCAGCGGGGGGGTAGAGACCCAGTACTTC. This chain joins TRBV27 and TRBJ2-5, with TRBD2 matching over 10 bases. Trimming cost V 3 bases and J 4 bases; bases outside gene matches: 5. Germline lookup yields CDR1 MNHEY and CDR2 SMNVEV (reference sequence). The CDR3 spans 15 residues.

CDR3: CASSLGLAGVLDTQYF. The DNA for the CDR3 is TGTGCCAGCAGTTTAGGACTAGCGGGGGTACTAGATACGCAGTATTTT. This chain connects TRBV28 to TRBJ2-3; 13 positions agree with TRBD2. This CDR3 has 16 amino acids. Trimming removed 2 bases from V and 5 bases from J; junction bases left unmatched: 4. The V gene's germline CDR1 is MDHEN and CDR2 SYDVKM.

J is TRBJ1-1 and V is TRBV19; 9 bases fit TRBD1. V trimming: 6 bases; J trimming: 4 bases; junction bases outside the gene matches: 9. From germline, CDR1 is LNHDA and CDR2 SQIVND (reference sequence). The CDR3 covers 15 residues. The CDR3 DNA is TGTGCCAGTAGGGGGACAGGGTCTCTAGGCACTGAAGCTTTCTTT. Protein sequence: CASRGTGSLGTEAFF. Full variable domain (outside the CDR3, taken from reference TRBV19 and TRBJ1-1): DGGITQSPKYLFRKEGQNVTLSCEQNLNHDAMYWYRQDPGQGLRLIYYSQIVNDFQKGDIAEGYSVSREKKESFPLTVTSAQKNPTAFYLCASRGTGSLGTEAFFGQGTRLTVV.

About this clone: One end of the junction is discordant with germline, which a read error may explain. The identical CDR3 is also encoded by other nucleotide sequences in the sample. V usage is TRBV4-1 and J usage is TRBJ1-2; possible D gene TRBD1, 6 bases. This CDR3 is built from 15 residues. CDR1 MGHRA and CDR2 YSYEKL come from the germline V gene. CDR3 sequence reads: CASSQVLQGNYGYTF. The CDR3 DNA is TGCGCCAGTAGCCAAGTGCTACAGGGCAACTATGGCTACACCTTC.

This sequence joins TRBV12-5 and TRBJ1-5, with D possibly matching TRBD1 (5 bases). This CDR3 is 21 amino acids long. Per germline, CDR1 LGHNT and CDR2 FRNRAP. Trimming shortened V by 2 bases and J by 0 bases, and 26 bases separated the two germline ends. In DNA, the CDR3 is TGTGCTAGTGGTTTGTTGACCGGGACTCCACTTCTTACCCTTAGCAATCAGCCCCAGCATTTT. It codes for CASGLLTGTPLLTLSNQPQHF.

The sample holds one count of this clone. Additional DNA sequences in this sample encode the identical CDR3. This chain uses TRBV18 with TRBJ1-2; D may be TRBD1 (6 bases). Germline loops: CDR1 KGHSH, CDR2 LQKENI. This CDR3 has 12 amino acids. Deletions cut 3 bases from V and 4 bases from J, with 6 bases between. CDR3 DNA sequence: TGTGCCAGCTCACCGACAGGCTATGGCTACACCTTC. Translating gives CASSPTGYGYTF. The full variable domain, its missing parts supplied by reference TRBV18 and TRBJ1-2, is NAGVMQNPRHLVRRRGQEARLRCSPMKGHSHVYWYRQLPEEGLKFMVYLQKENIIDESGMPKERFSAEFPKEGPSILRIQQVVRGDSAAYFCASSPTGYGYTFGSGTRLTVV.

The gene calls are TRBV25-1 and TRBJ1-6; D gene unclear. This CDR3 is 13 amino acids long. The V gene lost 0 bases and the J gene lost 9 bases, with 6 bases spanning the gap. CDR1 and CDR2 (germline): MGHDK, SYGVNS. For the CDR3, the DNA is TGTGCCAGCAGTGAATATGGCCGTTCACCCCTCCACTTT. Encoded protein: CASSEYGRSPLHF.

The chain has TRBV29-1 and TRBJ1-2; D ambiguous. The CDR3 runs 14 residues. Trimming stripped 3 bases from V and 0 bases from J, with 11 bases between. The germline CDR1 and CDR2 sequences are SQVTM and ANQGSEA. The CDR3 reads CSVDLSTTNYGYTF. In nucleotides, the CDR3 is TGCAGCGTTGATCTCTCGACAACTAACTATGGCTACACCTTC.

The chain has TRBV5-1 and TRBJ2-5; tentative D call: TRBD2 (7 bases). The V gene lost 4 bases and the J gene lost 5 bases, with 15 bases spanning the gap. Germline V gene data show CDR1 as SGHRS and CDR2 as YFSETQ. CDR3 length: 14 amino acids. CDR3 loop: CASSPTRGLETQYF. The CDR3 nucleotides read TGCGCCAGCAGCCCAACGCGGGGGCTTGAGACCCAGTACTTC.

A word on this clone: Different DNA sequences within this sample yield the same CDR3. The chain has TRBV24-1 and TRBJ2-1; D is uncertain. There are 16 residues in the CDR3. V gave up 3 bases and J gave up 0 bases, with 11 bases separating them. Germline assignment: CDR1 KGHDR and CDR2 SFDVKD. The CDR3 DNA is TGTGCCACCAGTGATGCAGGCCCGAGCTCCTACAATGAGCAGTTCTTC. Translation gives CATSDAGPSSYNEQFF.

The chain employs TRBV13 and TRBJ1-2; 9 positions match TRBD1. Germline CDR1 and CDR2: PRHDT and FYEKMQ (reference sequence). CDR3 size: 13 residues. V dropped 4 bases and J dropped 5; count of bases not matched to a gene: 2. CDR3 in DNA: TGTGCCAGCAGCTACGACAGGGGGTATGGCTACACCTTC. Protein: CASSYDRGYGYTF.

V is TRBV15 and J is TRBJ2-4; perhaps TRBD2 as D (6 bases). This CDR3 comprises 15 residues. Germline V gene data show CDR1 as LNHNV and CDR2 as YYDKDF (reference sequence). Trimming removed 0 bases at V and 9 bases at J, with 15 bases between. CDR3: CATSRDWQAEGIQYF. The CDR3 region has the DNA TGTGCCACCAGCAGAGATTGGCAGGCGGAGGGCATTCAGTACTTC.

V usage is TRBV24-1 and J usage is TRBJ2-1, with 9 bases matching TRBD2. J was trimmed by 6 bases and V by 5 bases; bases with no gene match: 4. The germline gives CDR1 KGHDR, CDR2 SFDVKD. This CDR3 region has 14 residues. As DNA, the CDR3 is TGTGCCACCAGTGTCGCGGGGGGGTTCAATGAGCAGTTCTTC. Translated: CATSVAGGFNEQFF.

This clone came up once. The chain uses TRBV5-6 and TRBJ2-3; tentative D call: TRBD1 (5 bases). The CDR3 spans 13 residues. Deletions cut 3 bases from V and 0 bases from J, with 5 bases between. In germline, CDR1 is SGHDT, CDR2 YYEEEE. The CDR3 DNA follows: TGTGCCAGCAGCTGGGGCAGCACAGATACGCAGTATTTT. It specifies CASSWGSTDTQYF. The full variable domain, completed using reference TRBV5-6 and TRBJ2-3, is DAGVTQSPTHLIKTRGQQVTLRCSPKSGHDTVSWYQQALGQGPQFIFQYYEEEERQRGNFPDRFSGHQFPNYSSELNVNALLLGDSALYLCASSWGSTDTQYFGPGTRLTVL.

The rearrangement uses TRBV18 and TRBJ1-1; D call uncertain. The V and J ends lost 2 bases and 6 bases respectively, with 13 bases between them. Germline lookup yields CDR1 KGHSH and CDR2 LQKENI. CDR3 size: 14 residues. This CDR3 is CASSPMVRVAEAFF. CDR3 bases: TGTGCCAGCTCACCAATGGTACGAGTTGCTGAAGCTTTCTTT.

CDR3 loop: CASTFMGTVTQPQHF. The CDR3 DNA reads TGTGCCAGCACGTTTATGGGGACAGTAACCCAGCCCCAGCATTTT. V and J are TRBV2 and TRBJ1-5, with 7 nucleotides matching TRBD1. Trimming at V came to 7 bases and at J to 7 bases, leaving 13 bases not matched to a gene. The CDR3 totals 15 residues. Germline values: CDR1 SNHLY, CDR2 FYNNEI.

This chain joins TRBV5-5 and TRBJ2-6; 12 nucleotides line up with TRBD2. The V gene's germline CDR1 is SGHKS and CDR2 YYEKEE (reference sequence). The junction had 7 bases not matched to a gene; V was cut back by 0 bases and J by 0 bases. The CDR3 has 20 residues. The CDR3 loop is CASSLGLAGAIISGANVLTF. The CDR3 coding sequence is TGTGCCAGCAGCTTGGGACTAGCGGGGGCCATCATCTCTGGGGCCAACGTCCTGACTTTC. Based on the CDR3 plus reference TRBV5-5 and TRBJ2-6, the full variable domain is DAGVTQSPTHLIKTRGQQVTLRCSPISGHKSVSWYQQVLGQGPQFIFQYYEKEERGRGNFPDRFSARQFPNYSSELNVNALLLGDSALYLCASSLGLAGAIISGANVLTFGAGSRLTVL.

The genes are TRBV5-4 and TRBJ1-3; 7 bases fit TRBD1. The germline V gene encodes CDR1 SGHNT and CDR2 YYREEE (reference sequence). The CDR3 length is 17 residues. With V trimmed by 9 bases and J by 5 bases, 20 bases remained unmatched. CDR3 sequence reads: CANPGGVTGDLRNTIYF. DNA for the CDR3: TGTGCCAATCCCGGAGGGGTTACAGGGGATCTTAGAAACACCATATATTTT.